Below are 27 T cell receptor beta chains sequenced from a single sample in a study of OX40 agonist ivuxolimab in advanced cancers. The method was immunoSEQ multiplex PCR; TCRdb's version includes in-frame clones alone and lacks a portion of them. The sample has about 68,000 clones; roughly 84% are singletons. The sequences come from CD4+ or CD8+ T cells sorted from blood, collected in a trial of the OX40 agonist ivuxolimab. These receptors originate from an adult with an advanced solid tumor such as melanoma, head and neck, liver or kidney cancer.

This clone was counted only a few times. The rearrangement uses TRBV19 and TRBJ1-1; D is undetermined. The CDR3 length is 15 residues. V gave up 5 bases and J gave up 0 bases, with 13 bases separating them. The germline gives CDR1 LNHDA, CDR2 SQIVND (reference sequence). CDR3 protein: CASSAGGTLNTEAFF. The CDR3 nucleotides read TGTGCCAGTAGTGCAGGAGGTACTTTGAACACTGAAGCTTTCTTT.

The genes are TRBV19 and TRBJ2-3; 7 bases agree with TRBD2. V dropped 6 bases and J dropped 0; count of bases not matched to a gene: 0. The CDR3 totals 13 residues. Germline-derived CDR1 and CDR2 are LNHDA and SQIVND (reference sequence). The CDR3, as DNA: TGTGCCAGTAGCGGGGGGAGCACAGATACGCAGTATTTT. Translating it yields CASSGGSTDTQYF.

The rearrangement joins TRBV6-5 to TRBJ2-7; 8 nucleotides match TRBD1. Trimming at V came to 7 bases and at J to 0 bases, leaving 8 bases not matched to a gene. CDR1 and CDR2 from the germline V gene are MNHEY and SVGAGI. The CDR3 loop spans 15 amino acids. The CDR3 DNA reads as TGTGCCAGCACCAAAACAGGGGGGAGCTCCTACGAGCAGTACTTC. Its translation: CASTKTGGSSYEQYF.

The chain couples TRBV5-4 to TRBJ2-7, with D possibly being TRBD1 or TRBD2 (5 bases each). Germline V gives CDR1 SGHNT, CDR2 YYREEE (reference sequence). CDR3 length: 12 residues. V was shortened by 3 bases and J by 3 bases, with 7 bases between the two germline ends. CDR3 in DNA: TGTGCCAGCAGCTGGGACCGCTACGAGCAGTACTTC. Protein product: CASSWDRYEQYF.

The chain recombines TRBV6-1 with TRBJ2-3; D ambiguous. Per the germline V gene, CDR1 is MNHNS and CDR2 is SASEGT. V gave up 2 bases and J gave up 6 bases, with 9 bases separating them. This CDR3 is built from 13 residues. The DNA of the CDR3 is TGTGCCAGCAGTGAAAACTTAGAGGATACGCAGTATTTT. Its protein product is CASSENLEDTQYF.

The chain employs TRBV5-1 and TRBJ1-2; no definite D call. The CDR3 totals 12 residues. Trimming left V 8 bases short and J 4 bases short, with 12 bases between. CDR1 and CDR2 (germline): SGHRS, YFSETQ. The CDR3 loop reads CASFEWGYGYTF. As DNA, the CDR3 is TGCGCCAGTTTCGAATGGGGCTATGGCTACACCTTC.

The count of this clone is one. V is TRBV5-1 and J is TRBJ2-7, with D unclear. The V gene's germline CDR1 is SGHRS and CDR2 YFSETQ. This CDR3 is built from 16 residues. The germline V and J ends were trimmed by 0 bases and 0 bases, with 13 bases remaining between them. CDR3 coding DNA: TGCGCCAGCAGCTTGGCCCCCCCTGGGGTCTCCTACGAGCAGTACTTC. Translation: CASSLAPPGVSYEQYF.

The V call is TRBV27, the J call TRBJ1-2, with D perhaps matching TRBD1 (5 bases). This CDR3 comprises 16 residues. Trimming stripped 4 bases from V and 6 bases from J, with 21 bases between. CDR1 is MNHEY and CDR2 is SMNVEV in the germline V gene (reference sequence). The CDR3 DNA sequence: TGTGCCAGCAGTTCCAGGGCCTGGCAGGACGCCAATGGCTACACCTTC. This translates into CASSSRAWQDANGYTF.

This chain connects TRBV7-2 to TRBJ2-4, with 7 nucleotides matching TRBD1. Germline trimming cut 2 bases from V and 9 bases from J; bases unmatched to any gene: 7. Germline values: CDR1 SGHTA, CDR2 FQGNSA. The length of the CDR3 is 14 residues. This CDR3 reads CASSLMTGYSIQYF. The CDR3 region has the DNA TGTGCCAGCAGCTTAATGACAGGGTATAGCATTCAGTACTTC.

This chain connects TRBV6-6 to TRBJ2-7, with a tentative D call TRBD1 (5 bases). The CDR3 is 13 residues long. With 8 bases removed from V and 0 bases from J, the gap between germline ends came to 11 bases. Germline lookup yields CDR1 MNHNY and CDR2 SVGAGI (reference sequence). CDR3 in amino acids: CASSRGGSYEQYF. The CDR3 DNA reads TGTGCCAGCTCAAGGGGCGGCTCCTACGAGCAGTACTTC.

V gene TRBV4-2 combines with J gene TRBJ1-1; D may be TRBD1 (5 bases). The CDR3 spans 15 residues. V dropped 4 bases and J dropped 4 bases, with 16 bases sitting between them. Looked up from germline, CDR1 is LGHNA and CDR2 is YNFKEQ. CDR3 sequence: CASSRDQGLGTEAFF. CDR3 nucleotide sequence: TGTGCCAGCAGCCGAGACCAGGGTCTCGGCACTGAAGCTTTCTTT.

The chain couples TRBV6-1 to TRBJ2-3, with 11 bases fitting TRBD1. The germline CDR1 and CDR2 sequences are MNHNS and SASEGT. This CDR3 spans 15 amino acids. V lost 2 bases and J lost 4; bases outside the gene matches: 2. The CDR3 DNA reads TGTGCCAGCAGTGAACCGGGACAGGGGGCAGATACGCAGTATTTT. Residues: CASSEPGQGADTQYF.

In DNA, the CDR3 is TGTGCCAGCAGTTGGGGCAGGATTAATGAAAAACTGTTTTTT. Protein sequence: CASSWGRINEKLFF. The gene calls are TRBV6-1 and TRBJ1-4, with a possible D match to TRBD1 (5 bases). The germline gives CDR1 MNHNS, CDR2 SASEGT. The V gene lost 5 bases and the J gene lost 4 bases, with 11 bases spanning the gap. The CDR3 is made up of 14 amino acids.

This chain uses TRBV7-2 with TRBJ1-2; D not resolved. Germline assignment: CDR1 SGHTA and CDR2 FQGNSA. CDR3 length equals 15 residues. Trimming cost V 0 bases and J 8 bases, with 16 bases left between them. CDR3 residues: CASSLAGSPGSGYTF. DNA for the CDR3: TGTGCCAGCAGCTTAGCTGGCAGCCCGGGGTCGGGCTACACCTTC.

This clone has only a few counts. J is TRBJ1-1 and V is TRBV10-1, with D possibly TRBD1 on 6 matching bases. The CDR3 totals 13 residues. V dropped 3 bases and J dropped 4 bases, with 9 bases sitting between them. CDR1 is WNHNN, CDR2 SYGVQD, per germline (reference sequence). The CDR3 coding sequence is TGCGCCAGCAGTGAACAGGGATCCACTGAAGCTTTCTTT. Translation: CASSEQGSTEAFF.

The chain has TRBV18 and TRBJ1-2; D may be TRBD1 (5 bases). V dropped 4 bases and J dropped 5 bases, with 11 bases sitting between them. The CDR3 is 13 residues long. Germline CDR1 KGHSH, CDR2 LQKENI. CDR3: CASSLDRAYGYTF. The CDR3 DNA reads as TGTGCCAGCTCACTCGACAGAGCTTATGGCTACACCTTC.

The chain carries TRBV7-2 and TRBJ2-1; TRBD2 matches 11 bases. This CDR3 comprises 14 residues. The germline V gene encodes CDR1 SGHTA and CDR2 FQGNSA. The junction had 3 bases not matched to a gene; V was cut back by 6 bases and J by 5 bases. The CDR3 DNA reads TGTGCCAGCAGTCGGACTAGCGGGCACAATGAGCAGTTCTTC. This gives the protein CASSRTSGHNEQFF.

This clone has just one count. This chain joins TRBV5-1 and TRBJ2-6; D uncertain. V lost 1 base to trimming and J lost 0 bases, with 5 bases between them. Germline V gives CDR1 SGHRS, CDR2 YFSETQ. The CDR3 sequence is 15 residues long. This CDR3 reads CASSLQHSGANVLTF. DNA of the CDR3: TGCGCCAGCAGCTTGCAACACTCTGGGGCCAACGTCCTGACTTTC.

This sequence joins TRBV6-1 and TRBJ2-7; 12 bases fit TRBD2. CDR1 and CDR2 from the germline V gene are MNHNS and SASEGT. Trimming took 3 bases from V and 3 from J; bases not matched to a gene: 3. The CDR3 runs 15 residues. CDR3: CASSEGLAGFYEQYF. The CDR3 DNA is TGTGCCAGCAGTGAGGGACTAGCGGGCTTCTACGAGCAGTACTTC.

The gene calls are TRBV6-5 and TRBJ1-3; 8 bases align to TRBD1. From germline, CDR1 is MNHEY and CDR2 SVGAGI. Trimming took 6 bases from V and 6 from J; bases not matched to a gene: 7. The CDR3 is 14 amino acids. The CDR3 sequence: CASRPDRGSNTIYF. Here the CDR3 DNA reads TGTGCCAGCAGACCCGACAGGGGCTCAAACACCATATATTTT.

The V gene is TRBV5-1, the J gene TRBJ1-3; D unclear. Germline V CDR1 and CDR2: SGHRS, YFSETQ. V was shortened by 3 bases and J by 1 base, with 8 bases between the two germline ends. The CDR3 loop spans 14 amino acids. The CDR3 loop is CASSWGFSGNTIYF. CDR3 nucleotide sequence: TGCGCCAGCAGCTGGGGATTTTCTGGAAACACCATATATTTT.

The genes are TRBV7-2 and TRBJ2-1; no firm D call. This CDR3 has 13 residues. Germline CDR1 and CDR2: SGHTA and FQGNSA. With 2 bases removed from V and 3 bases from J, the gap between germline ends came to 5 bases. DNA for the CDR3: TGTGCCAGCAGCTTAAGTTTCTACAATGAGCAGTTCTTC. Encoded protein: CASSLSFYNEQFF.

The chain carries TRBV5-1 and TRBJ2-1, with D possibly being TRBD2 (6 bases). The CDR3 has 16 amino acids. CDR1 and CDR2 from the germline V gene are SGHRS and YFSETQ. V lost 0 bases, J lost 7 bases, and 17 bases lay in between. CDR3 sequence (DNA): TGCGCCAGCAGCTTGGGAAACTCAGGAGGGTCAAATGAGCAGTTCTTC. The encoded protein is CASSLGNSGGSNEQFF.

V usage is TRBV6-4 and J usage is TRBJ1-1; D is ambiguous. With 2 bases removed from V and 5 bases from J, the gap between germline ends came to 9 bases. The CDR3 runs to 13 residues. Germline V gene data show CDR1 as MRHNA and CDR2 as SNTAGT. CDR3 in DNA: TGTGCCAGCAGTGACGAGGTGGGGACTGAAGCTTTCTTT. Its protein is CASSDEVGTEAFF.

This chain connects TRBV1 to TRBJ2-1; the table calls TRBD2, which could not be checked here. TRBV1 is reported as a pseudogene. The CDR3 is 17 amino acids. The DNA of the CDR3 is TGCACCAGCAGCCAAGATAGACGGCGCGGGGGGGCCACTGAGCAGTTCTTC. This sequence encodes CTSSQDRRRGGATEQFF.

The genes are TRBV6-6 and TRBJ2-5, with D uncertain. The CDR3 consists of 16 residues. V shed 1 base and J shed 4 bases, with 16 bases lying between them. Germline CDR1 and CDR2: MNHNY and SVGAGI (reference sequence). The CDR3 DNA is TGTGCCAGCAGTTACTTAAACCTAATAGAACCAGAGACCCAGTACTTC. Translating it yields CASSYLNLIEPETQYF.

This clone was counted between two and nine times. J is TRBJ1-6 and V is TRBV5-1; no clear D gene. Per germline, CDR1 SGHRS and CDR2 YFSETQ. This CDR3 is built from 15 residues. Trimming pared 0 bases from V and 4 bases from J, leaving 8 bases between. The DNA for the CDR3 is TGCGCCAGCAGCTTGGCAACAGATTATAATTCACCCCTCCACTTT. It translates to CASSLATDYNSPLHF.